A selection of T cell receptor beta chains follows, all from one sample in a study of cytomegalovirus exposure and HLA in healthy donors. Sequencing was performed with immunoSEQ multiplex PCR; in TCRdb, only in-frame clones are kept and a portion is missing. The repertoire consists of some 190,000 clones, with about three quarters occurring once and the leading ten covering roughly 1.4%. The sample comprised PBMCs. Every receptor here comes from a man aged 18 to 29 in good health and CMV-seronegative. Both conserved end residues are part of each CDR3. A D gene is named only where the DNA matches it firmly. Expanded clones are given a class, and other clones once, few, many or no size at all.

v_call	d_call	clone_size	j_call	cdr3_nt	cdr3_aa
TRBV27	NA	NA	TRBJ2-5	TGTGCCAGCAGTTCAAGTATGATGGATTGGGAGGAGACCCAGTACTTC	CASSSSMMDWEETQYF
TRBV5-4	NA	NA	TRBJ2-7	TGTGCCAGCAGCTTGGCCGGGGGACGGTACTCCTACGAGCAGTACTTC	CASSLAGGRYSYEQYF
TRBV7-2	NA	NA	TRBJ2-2	TGTGCCAGCAGCTTTTATAGGAACACCGGGGAGCTGTTTTTT	CASSFYRNTGELFF
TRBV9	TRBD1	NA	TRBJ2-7	TGTGCCAGCAGCATCGGGACAGGGCGCTACGAGCAGTACTTC	CASSIGTGRYEQYF
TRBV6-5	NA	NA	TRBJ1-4	TGTGCCAGCAAACTAGGGGGACGAGGGGAAAAACTGTTTTTT	CASKLGGRGEKLFF
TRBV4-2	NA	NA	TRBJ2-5	TGTGCCAGCAGCCACAGCCAAGAGACCCAGTACTTC	CASSHSQETQYF
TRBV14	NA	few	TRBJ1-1	TGTGCCAGCAGCAAGGGGTTGAACACTGAAGCTTTCTTT	CASSKGLNTEAFF
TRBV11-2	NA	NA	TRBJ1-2	TGTGCCAGCAGCTTAGCTGGCCAGGGGAAGGGAGGCTACACCTTC	CASSLAGQGKGGYTF
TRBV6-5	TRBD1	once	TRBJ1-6	TGTGCCAGCAGATACGCCGGGACAGGGAATAATTCACCCCTCCACTTT	CASRYAGTGNNSPLHF
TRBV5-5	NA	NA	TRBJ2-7	TGTGCCAGCAGCCTGGAGGGAGCCTACGAGCAGTACTTC	CASSLEGAYEQYF
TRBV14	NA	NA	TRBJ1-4	TGTGCCAGCAGCCAAACGGGTTGGGAAAAACTGTTTTTT	CASSQTGWEKLFF
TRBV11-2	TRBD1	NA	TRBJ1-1	TGTGCCAGCAGCCGGACAGGACAGAGCACTGAAGCTTTCTTT	CASSRTGQSTEAFF
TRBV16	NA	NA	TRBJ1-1	TGTGCCAGCAGCCAACCGACAGGATATAGGGGCCTGAACACTGAAGCTTTCTTT	CASSQPTGYRGLNTEAFF
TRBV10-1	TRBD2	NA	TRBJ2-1	TGCGCCAGCTCCCCACTAGCGGGCTCCTACAATGAGCAGTTCTTC	CASSPLAGSYNEQFF
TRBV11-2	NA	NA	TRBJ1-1	TGTGCCAGCAGCGGGGGAGGAGGCACTGAAGCTTTCTTT	CASSGGGGTEAFF
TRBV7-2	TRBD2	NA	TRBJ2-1	TGTGCCAGCAGCTTAGCGGGGAGGCTAGCGGGAGTGAGGGAGCAGTTCTTC	CASSLAGRLAGVREQFF
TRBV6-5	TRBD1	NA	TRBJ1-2	TGTGCCAGCAGTTACGACAGGGGGAGAAGTGGCTACACCTTC	CASSYDRGRSGYTF
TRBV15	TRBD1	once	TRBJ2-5	TGTGCCACCAGCTTAGGGGGCACGGAGACCCAGTACTTC	CATSLGGTETQYF
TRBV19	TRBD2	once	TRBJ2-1	TGTGCCAGTAGTCCCCTACTAGCGGAAGCCCAGTTCTTC	CASSPLLAEAQFF
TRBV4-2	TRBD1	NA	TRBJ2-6	TGTGCCAGCAGCCAAGATCCAAGGACAGGGAGGGGGGCCAACGTCCTGACTTTC	CASSQDPRTGRGANVLTF
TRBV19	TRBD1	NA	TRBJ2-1	TGTGCCTCCGGGAAAGTGGGGACAGGGCACAATGAGCAGTTCTTC	CASGKVGTGHNEQFF
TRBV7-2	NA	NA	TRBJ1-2	TGTGCCAGCAGCCGTGGAGGATCTTATGGCTACACCTTC	CASSRGGSYGYTF
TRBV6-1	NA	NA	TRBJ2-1	TGTGCCAGCAGGTCCCCGGGACAAGCCTACAATGAGCAGTTCTTC	CASRSPGQAYNEQFF
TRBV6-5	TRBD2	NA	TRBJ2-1	TGTGCCAGCTTTGAGCGGGGGCATTGGAATGAGCAGTTCTTC	CASFERGHWNEQFF
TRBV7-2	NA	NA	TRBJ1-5	TGTGCCAGCAGCCATCAAGGGACTGTGAGCAATCAGCCCCAGCATTTT	CASSHQGTVSNQPQHF
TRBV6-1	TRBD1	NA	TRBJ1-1	TGTGCCAGTGGACAGGGAGGAGTGAACACTGAAGCTTTCTTT	CASGQGGVNTEAFF
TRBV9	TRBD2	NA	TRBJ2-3	TGTGCCAGCAGCGATAGCGGGGGTAGCACAGATACGCAGTATTTT	CASSDSGGSTDTQYF
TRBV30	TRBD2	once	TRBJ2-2	TGTGCTTGGTGCGGGGGGCTCGTCACCGGGGAGCTGTTTTTT	CAWCGGLVTGELFF
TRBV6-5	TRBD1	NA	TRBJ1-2	TGTGCCAGCAGTCCACCGGGACAGGGGGCGTACGGCTACACCTTC	CASSPPGQGAYGYTF
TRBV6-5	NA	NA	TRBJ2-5	TGTGCCAGCAGTTACTCGTCCGGGGGGACCCAGTACTTC	CASSYSSGGTQYF
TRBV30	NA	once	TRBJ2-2	TGTGCCTGGAGTGCCAGGGTAAAGGCCGGGGAGCTGTTTTTT	CAWSARVKAGELFF
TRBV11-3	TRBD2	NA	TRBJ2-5	TGTGCCAGCAGCCGGGGGGGCGATCTCGAGACCCAGTACTTC	CASSRGGDLETQYF
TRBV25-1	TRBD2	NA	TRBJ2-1	TGTGCCAGCAGTGAATATGGAGTCGGGAGGGAAGGGGATGAGCAGTTCTTC	CASSEYGVGREGDEQFF
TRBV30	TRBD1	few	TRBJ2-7	TGTGCCTGGAGTGTACTATTTAGGGGGCGAAGCGAGCAGTACTTC	CAWSVLFRGRSEQYF
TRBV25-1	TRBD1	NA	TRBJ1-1	TGTGCCAGCAGTGCCCCGGGACAGGGTTACACTGAAGCTTTCTTT	CASSAPGQGYTEAFF
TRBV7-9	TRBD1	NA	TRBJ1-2	TGTGCCAGCAGCTTATCTTCGGGACAGGGGATCTATGGCTACACCTTC	CASSLSSGQGIYGYTF
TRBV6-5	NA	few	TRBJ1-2	TGTGCCAGCAGACGGGGAACTAACTATGGCTACACCTTC	CASRRGTNYGYTF
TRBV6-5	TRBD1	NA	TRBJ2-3	TGTGCCAGCGGGAGGGACAGGGTAACAGATACGCAGTATTTT	CASGRDRVTDTQYF